The 21 T cell receptor beta chains reported below all come from one sample, sequenced in a study of blood T cell repertoires in COVID-19 (dated by TCRdb to the early 2020s). To prepare the library, the immunoSEQ multiplex PCR assay was applied. Not all clones reach the TCRdb copy of this immuneACCESS table, which keeps in-frame sequences only. Checked studies attribute under half of the gap to unresolved V genes and leave the rest unexplained. Recorded for this sample are fewer than 120,000 clones; approximately 80% of them occurred a single time. Approximately 16% of the sample belongs to the ten largest clones. Input material: peripheral blood. These TCRs come from a woman aged 60-75 years with acute or convalescent COVID-19.

The chain combines TRBV3-1 (or the pseudogene TRBV3-2) with TRBJ2-5; maybe TRBD2 (6 bases). Germline V lookup: CDR1 LGHDT, CDR2 YNNKEL (reference sequence). The CDR3 sequence is 16 residues long. Trimming took 1 base from V and 4 from J, leaving 16 bases between them. In nucleotides, the CDR3 is TGTGCCAGCAGCCAAGGCTTCCCCGGGGGTCTAGAGACCCAGTACTTC. It yields the protein CASSQGFPGGLETQYF.

The rearrangement joins TRBV9 to TRBJ2-5; no definite D call. Trimming pared 0 bases from V and 4 bases from J, leaving 13 bases between. Germline V gives CDR1 SGDLS, CDR2 YYNGEE. The CDR3 spans 15 residues. This CDR3 reads CASSVDEFVPETQYF. CDR3 coding DNA: TGTGCCAGCAGCGTAGACGAGTTTGTACCAGAGACCCAGTACTTC. Full variable domain (missing parts from reference TRBV9 and TRBJ2-5): DSGVTQTPKHLITATGQRVTLRCSPRSGDLSVYWYQQSLDQGLQFLIQYYNGEERAKGNILERFSAQQFPDLHSELNLSSLELGDSALYFCASSVDEFVPETQYFGPGTRLLVL.

This sequence joins TRBV19 and TRBJ2-7; maybe TRBD1 (5 bases). V lost 5 bases and J lost 3, with 14 bases in between. Germline V gene sequence: CDR1 LNHDA, CDR2 SQIVND (reference sequence). CDR3 length equals 14 residues. In DNA form, the CDR3 reads TGTGCCAGTAGTGAGGCAGGGATTGTCTACGAGCAGTACTTC. This gives the protein CASSEAGIVYEQYF.

This chain joins TRBV2 and TRBJ2-7; the match to TRBD2 covers 13 bases. Trimming took 6 bases from V and 6 from J; bases not matched to a gene: 8. The CDR3 is made up of 15 amino acids. Per the germline V gene, CDR1 is SNHLY and CDR2 is FYNNEI. CDR3 in amino acids: CASSSRTSGGSEQYF. The CDR3 bases are TGTGCCAGCAGCTCGAGGACTAGCGGGGGAAGCGAGCAGTACTTC.

The chain carries TRBV5-6 and TRBJ2-5; 7 bases are shared with TRBD1. CDR3 length equals 13 residues. Germline trimming cut 0 bases from V and 4 bases from J; bases unmatched to any gene: 0. CDR1 and CDR2 from the germline V gene are SGHDT and YYEEEE. This CDR3 is CASSLDRGETQYF. DNA of the CDR3: TGTGCCAGCAGCTTGGACAGGGGAGAGACCCAGTACTTC.

The gene calls are TRBV28 and TRBJ1-2; D may be TRBD1 (6 bases). The CDR3 covers 16 residues. Between the trimmed V and J ends, which lost 10 bases and 1 base, there was a span of 22 bases. Germline CDR1 and CDR2: MDHEN and SYDVKM. CDR3 nucleotides: TGTGCCACTGAGCAGGCGGAAGGGGGATTTAACTATGGCTACACCTTC. This translates into CATEQAEGGFNYGYTF.

This rearrangement joins TRBV7-3 to TRBJ2-1; 12 bases agree with TRBD2. The V and J ends lost 0 bases and 8 bases, in that order; junction bases with no gene match: 14. CDR1 and CDR2 from the germline V gene are SGHTA and FQGTGA. The CDR3 loop spans 19 amino acids. CDR3 DNA sequence: TGTGCCAGCAGCTTAACGGGACTTGGACTAGCGGGAACCAGGGATGAGCAGTTCTTC. Amino acid sequence: CASSLTGLGLAGTRDEQFF.

The table lists this clone with a few counts. V and J are TRBV4-1 and TRBJ1-1; D is undetermined. The CDR3 spans 15 residues. V shed 1 base and J shed 1 base, with 10 bases lying between them. CDR1 is MGHRA, CDR2 YSYEKL, per germline. The CDR3 reads CASSQAPLRNTEAFF. The CDR3 region has the DNA TGCGCCAGCAGCCAAGCCCCGTTGAGGAACACTGAAGCTTTCTTT.

Written as DNA, the CDR3 is TGCGCCAGCAGCCAAGCTCCCCCTGGGGCGTCCCACGACAGAGCTGAAGCTTTCTTT. This encodes CASSQAPPGASHDRAEAFF. This chain links TRBV4-1 with TRBJ1-1; weak D call: TRBD1 (5 bases). V lost 1 base, J lost 6 bases, and 27 bases lay in between. Looked up from germline, CDR1 is MGHRA and CDR2 is YSYEKL. This CDR3 comprises 19 residues.

This chain connects TRBV27 to TRBJ1-2, with D possibly matching TRBD1 (6 bases). The length of the CDR3 is 16 residues. Germline loops: CDR1 MNHEY, CDR2 SMNVEV (reference sequence). V lost 0 bases and J lost 4, with 15 bases in between. The CDR3 region is CASSLSIEGVPYGYTF. Here the CDR3 DNA reads TGTGCCAGCAGTTTATCGATTGAGGGGGTCCCCTATGGCTACACCTTC.

This chain links TRBV9 with TRBJ1-6; 7 bases map to TRBD1. CDR3 length equals 15 residues. Germline V CDR1 and CDR2: SGDLS, YYNGEE. The junction had 9 bases not matched to a gene; V was cut back by 4 bases and J by 8 bases. The CDR3: CASSPRGTADSPLHF. CDR3 sequence (DNA): TGTGCCAGCAGCCCAAGGGGGACAGCCGATTCACCCCTCCACTTT.

The gene calls are TRBV6-5 and TRBJ2-3; D not certain. V lost 6 bases, J lost 5 bases, and 15 bases lay in between. The CDR3 runs 14 residues. CDR1 and CDR2 (germline): MNHEY, SVGAGI. The CDR3 reads CASRLLGGIDTQYF. The CDR3, as DNA: TGTGCCAGCAGGCTTCTAGGTGGAATAGATACGCAGTATTTT.

The chain employs TRBV28 and TRBJ1-5, with D unresolved. Germline loops: CDR1 MDHEN, CDR2 SYDVKM. Trimming removed 6 bases at V and 2 bases at J, with 14 bases between. The CDR3 runs to 15 residues. DNA for the CDR3: TGTGCCAGCAGACCCCCCCGGGAACGCAATCAGCCCCAGCATTTT. It yields the protein CASRPPRERNQPQHF.

This clone was counted once. The chain is built from TRBV9 and TRBJ2-3, with no clear D. The ends were cut back, 0 bases at V and 2 bases at J, with 19 bases in the middle. Germline values: CDR1 SGDLS, CDR2 YYNGEE. This CDR3 is built from 18 residues. The CDR3 loop reads CASSVGDVVRSATDTQYF. The CDR3 DNA reads as TGTGCCAGCAGCGTAGGCGATGTGGTGAGAAGCGCCACAGATACGCAGTATTTT.

The chain uses TRBV19 and TRBJ1-5, with D tentatively TRBD1 (5 bases). Germline-derived CDR1 and CDR2 are LNHDA and SQIVND (reference sequence). V was pared by 6 bases and J by 3 bases, with 18 bases between. CDR3 length: 16 residues. CDR3 amino acids: CASSMGPEIYNQPQHF. DNA of the CDR3: TGTGCCAGTAGCATGGGGCCTGAGATTTACAATCAGCCCCAGCATTTT.

The CDR3 is CASSYSGGASDEQFF. In DNA form, the CDR3 reads TGTGCCAGCAGCTATAGCGGGGGGGCCAGCGATGAGCAGTTCTTC. The V gene is TRBV11-3, the J gene TRBJ2-1; 11 positions match TRBD2. This CDR3 comprises 15 residues. After removal of 4 bases from V and 8 bases from J, the junction contained 7 bases not matched to a gene. Germline lookup yields CDR1 SGHNT and CDR2 YENEEA.

CDR3 DNA sequence: TGTGCCTGGAGTGTAGGATTACAGGCTCTGAACACTGAAGCTTTCTTT. The encoded protein is CAWSVGLQALNTEAFF. The chain links TRBV30 to TRBJ1-1; D perhaps matches TRBD1 (5 bases). Germline-derived CDR1 and CDR2 are GTSNPN and SVGIG (reference sequence). The germline V and J ends were trimmed by 0 bases and 0 bases, with 14 bases remaining between them. CDR3 size: 16 residues.

Notes on this clone: Other DNA sequences within the sample encode an identical CDR3. The rearrangement joins TRBV5-1 to TRBJ1-1; tentative D call: TRBD1 (6 bases). V lost 2 bases and J 0 bases, leaving 8 bases between the germline ends. Germline-derived CDR1 and CDR2 are SGHRS and YFSETQ. The CDR3 spans 14 residues. The CDR3 is CASSLGQMNTEAFF. The DNA for the CDR3 is TGCGCCAGCAGCTTAGGACAGATGAACACTGAAGCTTTCTTT.

This clone was observed a handful of times. V gene TRBV6-5 combines with J gene TRBJ1-6, with TRBD1 matching 7 bases. The CDR3 contains 15 residues. The J segment lost 7 bases and the V segment lost 5 bases, leaving 8 bases of the junction unmatched. The V gene's germline CDR1 is MNHEY and CDR2 SVGAGI. In DNA, the CDR3 is TGTGCCAGCAGTCTACCCCAGGGACAGAATTCACCCCTCCACTTT. Translated, it gives CASSLPQGQNSPLHF.

This rearrangement joins TRBV28 to TRBJ1-2; 9 bases align to TRBD1. This CDR3 contains 12 residues. The junction had 6 bases not matched to a gene; V was cut back by 10 bases and J by 6 bases. The V gene's germline CDR1 is MDHEN and CDR2 SYDVKM. The CDR3 here is CATRTGEDGYTF. The CDR3 region has the DNA TGTGCCACTAGGACAGGGGAAGATGGCTACACCTTC.

The J gene is TRBJ2-1, the V gene TRBV7-9, with D perhaps TRBD1 (6 bases). CDR3 length equals 15 residues. Germline CDR1 reads SEHNR; CDR2 reads FQNEAQ (reference sequence). The V and J ends lost 2 bases and 3 bases respectively, with 11 bases between them. The CDR3, as DNA: TGTGCCAGCAGCTTATCCCGCAGGGGCTACAATGAGCAGTTCTTC. This translates into CASSLSRRGYNEQFF.